The 26 T cell receptor beta chains reported below all come from one sample, sequenced in a study of Graves' ophthalmopathy and Graves' hyperthyroidism. The study amplified TCR beta CDR3 regions using RNA transcripts. HTBI-primed first-round RT-PCR preceded second-round multiplex PCR. TCRdb reprocessed the multiplex PCR reads via MiXCR and lists one record per CDR3 protein. The table records about 220,000 distinct CDR3 sequences, 20% to 25% of them present only once. Sequencing used peripheral blood. Receptors originate from a woman between 45 and 60 years old with Graves' ophthalmopathy.

This clonotype was detected many times. This chain joins TRBV29-1 and TRBJ1-1; no reliable D call. The CDR3 extends over 9 amino acids. Germline V CDR1 and CDR2: SQVTM, ANQGSEA. Trimming took 3 bases from V and 4 from J, leaving 0 bases between them. The CDR3 protein is CSVDTEAFF. The CDR3 DNA sequence: TGCAGCGTTGACACTGAAGCTTTCTTT.

The table lists this clonotype with a few counts. The chain links TRBV19 to TRBJ1-2; D uncertain. The germline V and J ends were trimmed by 3 bases and 4 bases, with 12 bases remaining between them. CDR1 is LNHDA, CDR2 SQIVND, per germline (reference sequence). The CDR3 is made up of 14 amino acids. CDR3 in amino acids: CASSITGPSYGYTF. The CDR3 DNA sequence: TGTGCCAGTAGTATCACCGGGCCCTCCTATGGCTACACCTTC.

The rearrangement links TRBV11-1 to TRBJ1-1; D uncertain. Trimming removed 0 bases at V and 7 bases at J, with 15 bases between. This CDR3 contains 15 residues. CDR1 is SGHAT, CDR2 FQDESV, per germline (reference sequence). Here the CDR3 reads CASSLAGRLKSEAFF. DNA for the CDR3: TGTGCCAGCAGCTTAGCGGGCAGGTTGAAAAGTGAAGCTTTCTTT.

This clonotype was found many times. The rearrangement uses TRBV6-5 and TRBJ1-1; 8 nucleotides line up with TRBD1. J gave up 1 base and V 6 bases, and 4 bases lay outside the gene matches. This CDR3 comprises 14 residues. Germline V lookup: CDR1 MNHEY, CDR2 SVGAGI. DNA for the CDR3: TGTGCCAGCAGGACCGGGACAGGGAACACTGAAGCTTTCTTT. Translated, it gives CASRTGTGNTEAFF.

About this clonotype itself: A much larger clone differs by one base, so this may be a read error. The chain recombines TRBV29-1 with TRBJ1-1; D is uncertain. V lost 4 bases and J lost 1, with 10 bases in between. This CDR3 has 13 residues. Germline-derived CDR1 and CDR2 are SQVTM and ANQGSEA. Here the CDR3 reads CSVVVGRNTEAFF. In DNA form, the CDR3 reads TGCAGCGTTGTAGTGGGCAGGAACACTGAAGCTTTCTTT.

At least ten counts were recorded for this clonotype. This chain uses TRBV28 with TRBJ1-2; D unresolved. The germline CDR1 and CDR2 sequences are MDHEN and SYDVKM. V lost 2 bases and J lost 1, with 11 bases in between. The CDR3 consists of 15 residues. For the CDR3, the DNA is TGTGCCAGCAGTTTAGGTGGTCGTAATAACTATGGCTACACCTTC. Amino acid sequence: CASSLGGRNNYGYTF.

This clonotype was observed at least ten times. The chain joins TRBV28 to TRBJ1-1, with 7 bases that match TRBD1. This CDR3 comprises 14 residues. After removal of 5 bases from V and 9 bases from J, the junction contained 12 bases not matched to a gene. CDR1 and CDR2 from the germline V gene are MDHEN and SYDVKM. Written as DNA, the CDR3 is TGTGCCAGCAGTCCTCTTACAGGGGCGCCCCAAGCTTTCTTT. It yields the protein CASSPLTGAPQAFF.

J is TRBJ2-5 and V is TRBV9; D ambiguous. CDR3 size: 13 residues. Germline loops: CDR1 SGDLS, CDR2 YYNGEE. V lost 2 bases and J lost 2, with 7 bases in between. The CDR3 DNA reads as TGTGCCAGCAGCGTGGGTACGCAAGAGACCCAGTACTTC. Its translation is CASSVGTQETQYF. The full variable domain, completed using reference TRBV9 and TRBJ2-5, is DSGVTQTPKHLITATGQRVTLRCSPRSGDLSVYWYQQSLDQGLQFLIQYYNGEERAKGNILERFSAQQFPDLHSELNLSSLELGDSALYFCASSVGTQETQYFGPGTRLLVL.

The CDR3 reads CASSSKLSYEQYF. The DNA for the CDR3 is TGTGCCAGCAGTTCAAAGTTGTCCTACGAGCAGTACTTC. The chain uses TRBV27 and TRBJ2-7; D gene uncertain. V gave up 4 bases and J gave up 1 base, with 8 bases separating them. Germline V gives CDR1 MNHEY, CDR2 SMNVEV (reference sequence). The CDR3 extends over 13 amino acids.

The chain carries TRBV4-1 and TRBJ2-7, with D hard to call. CDR3 length: 14 residues. CDR1 is MGHRA, CDR2 YSYEKL, per germline. The germline V and J ends were trimmed by 0 bases and 6 bases, with 12 bases remaining between them. CDR3 coding DNA: TGCGCCAGCAGCCAAGACCCAAGGGTGGGCGAGCAGTACTTC. Translated: CASSQDPRVGEQYF.

This clonotype was seen many times. The chain recombines TRBV2 with TRBJ1-2, with D possibly TRBD1 on 6 matching bases. V shed 6 bases and J shed 5 bases, with 13 bases lying between them. This CDR3 spans 13 amino acids. Germline lookup yields CDR1 SNHLY and CDR2 FYNNEI. The CDR3 DNA sequence: TGTGCCAGCAGACAGGGATCGTTATATGGCTACACCTTC. Encoded protein: CASRQGSLYGYTF.

This clonotype was counted only a few times. No conserved phenylalanine or tryptophan ends this CDR3, so it is likely a read error. V gene TRBV20-1 combines with J gene TRBJ2-7, with 7 nucleotides matching TRBD2. The ends lost 3 bases at V and 3 bases at J; junction bases unmatched: 8. CDR3 length equals 14 residues. CDR1 is DFQATT, CDR2 SNEGSKA, per germline (reference sequence). CDR3 DNA sequence: TGCAGTGCTAGTTCTGGCGGGAGTGTCTACGAGCAGTACTCC. This sequence encodes CSASSGGSVYEQYS.

The V call is TRBV24-1, the J call TRBJ2-5; D assignment may be TRBD1 or TRBD2 (5 bases each). The CDR3 is 14 residues long. Germline lookup yields CDR1 KGHDR and CDR2 SFDVKD. The V end was cut by 3 bases, the J end by 5 bases, with 12 bases between. CDR3 protein: CATSDIGTWETQYF. The CDR3, as DNA: TGTGCCACCAGTGATATCGGGACCTGGGAGACCCAGTACTTC.

The table lists this clonotype with many counts. CDR3 residues: CAWSPTPEETQYF. The CDR3 nucleotides are TGTGCCTGGAGTCCTACACCCGAAGAGACCCAGTACTTC. The chain uses TRBV30 and TRBJ2-5, with D unclear. CDR3 length: 13 amino acids. Germline CDR1 is GTSNPN and CDR2 is SVGIG (reference sequence). Trimming stripped 2 bases from V and 3 bases from J, with 10 bases between.

This clonotype was recorded at least ten times. This sequence joins TRBV27 and TRBJ2-5, with 7 nucleotides matching TRBD1. Germline assignment: CDR1 MNHEY and CDR2 SMNVEV (reference sequence). V was pared by 4 bases and J by 3 bases, with 5 bases of the junction left unmatched. This CDR3 comprises 14 residues. CDR3 bases: TGTGCCAGCAGTTCGCTGACAGGGAAAGAGACCCAGTACTTC. Protein: CASSSLTGKETQYF.

This clonotype was recorded many times. J is TRBJ2-5 and V is TRBV2, with D unresolved. This CDR3 comprises 13 residues. CDR1 SNHLY and CDR2 FYNNEI come from the germline V gene. V dropped 1 base and J dropped 9 bases, with 12 bases sitting between them. As DNA, the CDR3 is TGTGCCAGCAGTGAAGGACCATCAAATCCCCAGTACTTC. Translation gives CASSEGPSNPQYF.

This clonotype showed up many times. This chain connects TRBV7-2 to TRBJ2-7; D might be TRBD2 (6 bases). CDR3 length: 14 residues. V shed 1 base and J shed 6 bases, with 13 bases lying between them. Germline values: CDR1 SGHTA, CDR2 FQGNSA. The CDR3 bases are TGTGCCAGCAGCTTAGGCCTCCAGGGAGGCGAGCAGTACTTC. As protein: CASSLGLQGGEQYF.

The chain is built from TRBV6-5 and TRBJ2-5; D may be TRBD1 (5 bases). Trimming shortened V by 2 bases and J by 4 bases, and 11 bases separated the two germline ends. The germline CDR1 and CDR2 sequences are MNHEY and SVGAGI. CDR3 length: 14 amino acids. The CDR3 region is CASSYRAGRETQYF. The CDR3 nucleotides read TGTGCCAGCAGTTACCGGGCAGGGCGAGAGACCCAGTACTTC.

The chain couples TRBV19 to TRBJ1-2; D call uncertain. Germline V gives CDR1 LNHDA, CDR2 SQIVND (reference sequence). The CDR3 sequence is 12 residues long. Between the trimmed V and J ends, which lost 6 bases and 3 bases, there was a span of 8 bases. The CDR3 spells CASRGFDYGYTF. The CDR3 coding sequence is TGTGCCAGTAGAGGGTTTGACTATGGCTACACCTTC.

This clonotype was seen many times. J is TRBJ1-1 and V is TRBV29-1, with D possibly matching TRBD1 (6 bases). CDR1 SQVTM and CDR2 ANQGSEA come from the germline V gene. The CDR3 consists of 14 residues. V lost 0 bases to trimming and J lost 7 bases, with 15 bases between them. The CDR3 here is CSVEDPSGQSEAFF. The CDR3 nucleotides are TGCAGCGTTGAAGATCCCTCGGGACAAAGTGAAGCTTTCTTT.

The table lists this clonotype with many counts. The chain carries TRBV20-1 and TRBJ2-2, with D possibly being TRBD2 (5 bases). The CDR3 has 17 amino acids. Trimming pared 0 bases from V and 6 bases from J, leaving 20 bases between. Germline V CDR1 and CDR2: DFQATT, SNEGSKA (reference sequence). DNA for the CDR3: TGCAGTGCTAGAGATCAATTTGAGGGTCATGCACCCGGGGAGCTGTTTTTT. Amino acids: CSARDQFEGHAPGELFF.

The genes are TRBV5-1 and TRBJ1-2; 7 nucleotides agree with TRBD1. The CDR3 runs 15 residues. Unmatched junction bases numbered 8, after V lost 0 bases and J lost 6 bases. Germline loops: CDR1 SGHRS, CDR2 YFSETQ. This chain's CDR3 is CASSLAQGDVHGYTF. Written as DNA, the CDR3 is TGCGCCAGCAGCTTGGCCCAGGGGGACGTCCATGGCTACACCTTC. Based on the CDR3 plus reference TRBV5-1 and TRBJ1-2, the full variable domain is KAGVTQTPRYLIKTRGQQVTLSCSPISGHRSVSWYQQTPGQGLQFLFEYFSETQRNKGNFPGRFSGRQFSNSRSEMNVSTLELGDSALYLCASSLAQGDVHGYTFGSGTRLTVV.

This clonotype was seen repeatedly, ten times or more. V and J are TRBV30 and TRBJ1-5, with a tentative D call TRBD1 (6 bases). This CDR3 spans 17 amino acids. The germline V gene encodes CDR1 GTSNPN and CDR2 SVGIG (reference sequence). V lost 0 bases and J lost 3, with 18 bases in between. This CDR3 reads CAWSVRVGRGDNQPQHF. In nucleotides, the CDR3 is TGTGCCTGGAGTGTACGGGTCGGCAGGGGTGACAATCAGCCCCAGCATTTT.

This clonotype was observed at least ten times. The J gene is TRBJ1-2, the V gene TRBV19; TRBD1 agrees at 7 bases. V lost 4 bases and J lost 7; bases outside the gene matches: 3. Germline V gives CDR1 LNHDA, CDR2 SQIVND (reference sequence). This CDR3 comprises 12 residues. This chain's CDR3 is CASSNRGSGYTF. The CDR3 DNA reads as TGTGCCAGTAGTAACAGGGGAAGTGGCTACACCTTC.

This clonotype has only one observation. The chain joins TRBV12-3 or TRBV12-4 to TRBJ2-1; D gene ambiguous. V was shortened by 3 bases and J by 7 bases, with 7 bases between the two germline ends. The CDR3 length is 12 residues. The DNA of the CDR3 is TGTGCCAGCAGTTTTCTGGCGAATGAGCAGTTCTTC. The encoded protein is CASSFLANEQFF.

This clonotype was counted at least ten times. The chain links TRBV12-3 or TRBV12-4 to TRBJ2-5; D might be TRBD1 or TRBD2, each matching 7 bases. V was cut by 4 bases and J by 8 bases, with 26 bases left in between. CDR3 length: 17 amino acids. The CDR3 spells CASSSGGRAPPRGTQYF. The CDR3 DNA follows: TGTGCCAGCAGTTCAGGGGGGAGGGCCCCCCCGCGTGGCACCCAGTACTTC.